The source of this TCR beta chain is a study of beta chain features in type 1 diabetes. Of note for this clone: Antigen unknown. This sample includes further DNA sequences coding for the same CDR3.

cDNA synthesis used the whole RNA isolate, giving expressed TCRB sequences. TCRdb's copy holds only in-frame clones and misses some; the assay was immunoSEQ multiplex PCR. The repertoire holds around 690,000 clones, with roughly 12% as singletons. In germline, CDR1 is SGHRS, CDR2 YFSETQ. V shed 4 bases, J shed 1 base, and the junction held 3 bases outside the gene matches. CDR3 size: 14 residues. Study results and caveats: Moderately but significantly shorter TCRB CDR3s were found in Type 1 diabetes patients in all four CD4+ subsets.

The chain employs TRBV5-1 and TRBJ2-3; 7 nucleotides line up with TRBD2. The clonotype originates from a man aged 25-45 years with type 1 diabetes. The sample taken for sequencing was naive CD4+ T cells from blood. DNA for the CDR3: TGCGCCAGCAGCCCGGGGGGACGCACAGATACGCAGTATTTT. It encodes CASSPGGRTDTQYF.